This T cell receptor (beta chain) was sequenced for a study of T cell responses to AZD1222 COVID-19 vaccine. General study findings and limits: Clonal diversity may have been underestimated, and the donors were mostly white British, with more females than males. It was only after the peak T cell response that any repertoires were sampled.

Details on this clone: The antigen is unknown.

Timing groups of about 4 and about 12 weeks for second doses were pooled. Assay used: immunoSEQ multiplex PCR; TCRdb lists only in-frame clones, some missing. The profile shows 70,000 or so clones, roughly four fifths of them singletons. With V trimmed by 6 bases and J by 2 bases, 4 bases remained unmatched. The length of the CDR3 is 14 residues. Germline V gene lookup returns CDR1 SGHTA and CDR2 FQGNSA. This chain links TRBV7-2 with TRBJ1-2, with 9 bases lining up with TRBD1. The sample here was peripheral blood, taken 28 days after the second AZD1222 dose. The clonotype comes from an adult who received the AZD1222 COVID-19 vaccine. The CDR3 is CASRRTGDNYGYTF. The CDR3 DNA reads as TGTGCCAGCAGGCGGACAGGGGACAACTATGGCTACACCTTC.